The 26 T cell receptor beta chains presented below share a single source sample, sequenced in a study of T cell changes during pregnancy in multiple sclerosis. Assay: immunoSEQ multiplex PCR; the TCRdb copy retains only in-frame clones and omits some. Among some 80,000 clones listed, approximately 93% were seen once. The source material was peripheral blood, sampled in the first trimester of pregnancy. The receptors were gathered from a female donor with multiple sclerosis, enrolled in a pregnancy study.

The chain uses TRBV5-6 and TRBJ1-6; D call uncertain. CDR1 SGHDT and CDR2 YYEEEE come from the germline V gene. The V gene lost 2 bases and the J gene lost 3 bases, with 12 bases spanning the gap. The CDR3 loop spans 16 amino acids. CDR3 nucleotide sequence: TGTGCCAGCAGCTTCCCGGGGAGTAACTATAATTCACCCCTCCACTTT. Translating it yields CASSFPGSNYNSPLHF.

V and J are TRBV5-5 and TRBJ1-6, with unresolved D. Germline V CDR1 and CDR2: SGHKS, YYEKEE (reference sequence). The ends were cut back, 0 bases at V and 13 bases at J, with 11 bases in the middle. The CDR3 totals 13 residues. The CDR3 sequence is CASSLASVNPLHF. Here the CDR3 DNA reads TGTGCCAGCAGCTTGGCGTCAGTGAACCCCCTCCACTTT.

CDR3 region: CASSFSSGLYNEQFF. Here the CDR3 DNA reads TGTGCCAGCAGCTTTTCTAGCGGCTTATACAATGAGCAGTTCTTC. The J gene is TRBJ2-1, the V gene TRBV7-8; 7 bases agree with TRBD2. Trimming at V came to 3 bases and at J to 4 bases, leaving 6 bases not matched to a gene. This CDR3 is 15 amino acids long. Germline lookup yields CDR1 SGHVS and CDR2 FQNEAQ.

The chain couples TRBV5-4 to TRBJ2-3; D possibly corresponds to TRBD1 (6 bases). The CDR3 is 17 residues long. The V end lost 0 bases, the J end lost 0 bases, and 14 bases lay between the germline ends. Germline loops: CDR1 SGHNT, CDR2 YYREEE (reference sequence). Here the CDR3 reads CASSLARNRVSTDTQYF. The CDR3 DNA reads as TGTGCCAGCAGCTTGGCCCGGAACAGGGTAAGCACAGATACGCAGTATTTT.

The rearrangement uses TRBV19 and TRBJ2-6; 7 nucleotides line up with TRBD1. The CDR3 has 18 residues. V lost 6 bases and J lost 0; bases outside the gene matches: 11. Germline CDR1 is LNHDA and CDR2 is SQIVND (reference sequence). CDR3 in amino acids: CASSMGQINLSGANVLTF. The CDR3 region has the DNA TGTGCCAGTAGCATGGGACAGATAAACCTCTCTGGGGCCAACGTCCTGACTTTC.

CDR3 protein: CASSLADQPQHF. The DNA of the CDR3 is TGTGCCAGCAGCTTGGCAGATCAGCCCCAGCATTTT. This chain joins TRBV7-9 and TRBJ1-5; D gene uncertain. CDR3 length: 12 amino acids. Germline V gene data show CDR1 as SEHNR and CDR2 as FQNEAQ (reference sequence). The V end was cut by 3 bases, the J end by 5 bases, with 5 bases between.

This sequence joins TRBV27 and TRBJ2-7; 9 bases agree with TRBD2. V was clipped by 3 bases and J by 5 bases; unmatched bases: 14. From germline, CDR1 is MNHEY and CDR2 SMNVEV (reference sequence). The CDR3 totals 17 residues. This chain's CDR3 is CASSLTSGGPKGDEQYF. The CDR3 DNA reads TGTGCCAGCAGTTTGACTAGCGGAGGCCCCAAAGGGGACGAGCAGTACTTC.

V is TRBV21-1 and J is TRBJ2-1; TRBD2 is the table's D call and was not checked against the DNA. TRBV21-1 is labeled a pseudogene. The CDR3 runs 16 residues. This CDR3 is CASSKGTSGRASEQFF. The CDR3 nucleotides are TGTGCCAGCAGCAAAGGGACTAGCGGGAGGGCGAGTGAGCAGTTCTTC.

V is TRBV9 and J is TRBJ1-1; D call uncertain. The CDR3 is 15 residues long. V dropped 2 bases and J dropped 3 bases, with 14 bases sitting between them. Germline lookup yields CDR1 SGDLS and CDR2 YYNGEE. The chain's CDR3 is CASSVSVSGDTEAFF. The CDR3 DNA follows: TGTGCCAGCAGCGTTTCAGTATCGGGAGACACTGAAGCTTTCTTT.

This chain connects TRBV5-1 to TRBJ1-1; D gene uncertain. The V and J ends lost 6 bases and 1 base respectively, with 19 bases between them. Germline lookup yields CDR1 SGHRS and CDR2 YFSETQ. The CDR3 consists of 16 residues. CDR3 sequence reads: CASTSLSLRGNTEAFF. CDR3 sequence (DNA): TGCGCCAGCACCTCTTTATCTCTCCGGGGGAACACTGAAGCTTTCTTT.

The rearrangement joins TRBV18 to TRBJ1-5, with 7 nucleotides matching TRBD1. Germline V gives CDR1 KGHSH, CDR2 LQKENI. V shed 4 bases, J shed 3 bases, and the junction held 6 bases outside the gene matches. The CDR3 covers 15 residues. The CDR3 loop reads CASSQSGTVNQPQHF. The CDR3, as DNA: TGTGCCAGCTCACAGTCCGGGACAGTCAATCAGCCCCAGCATTTT.

V is TRBV7-6 and J is TRBJ2-2; 8 bases line up with TRBD2. CDR1 and CDR2 from the germline V gene are SGHVS and FNYEAQ. The CDR3 has 16 residues. With V trimmed by 5 bases and J by 7 bases, 12 bases remained unmatched. The CDR3 loop reads CASSPPGGGTVGELFF. The CDR3 bases are TGTGCCAGCAGCCCTCCGGGGGGGGGCACGGTCGGGGAGCTGTTTTTT.

This chain's CDR3 is CASSDVGLPKNIQYF. The CDR3, as DNA: TGTGCCAGCAGTGACGTGGGACTCCCCAAAAACATTCAGTACTTC. This rearrangement joins TRBV6-1 to TRBJ2-4, with D perhaps matching TRBD2 (6 bases). The germline gives CDR1 MNHNS, CDR2 SASEGT. Trimming took 3 bases from V and 2 from J, leaving 11 bases between them. The CDR3 is 15 amino acids.

The V call is TRBV27, the J call TRBJ1-5; unclear D gene. The CDR3 length is 15 residues. Per germline, CDR1 MNHEY and CDR2 SMNVEV (reference sequence). Deletions cut 3 bases from V and 2 bases from J, with 11 bases between. CDR3: CASSLSVEGNQPQHF. The CDR3 bases are TGTGCCAGCAGTTTGTCCGTGGAGGGCAATCAGCCCCAGCATTTT.

The rearrangement joins TRBV6-1 to TRBJ2-6, with 10 bases that match TRBD1. Germline V lookup: CDR1 MNHNS, CDR2 SASEGT. J lost 8 bases, V lost 10 bases, and 8 bases had no gene match. The CDR3 length is 14 residues. The CDR3 reads CANKPGQGSNVLTF. The CDR3 region has the DNA TGTGCCAATAAACCGGGACAGGGGTCCAACGTCCTGACTTTC.

The chain joins TRBV28 to TRBJ2-7, with 7 bases fitting TRBD2. V gave up 4 bases and J gave up 1 base; unmatched junction bases: 4. CDR1 is MDHEN and CDR2 is SYDVKM in the germline V gene. CDR3 length: 14 amino acids. The DNA of the CDR3 is TGTGCCAGCAGTTGGGGAGGGAGTTCCTACGAGCAGTACTTC. It specifies CASSWGGSSYEQYF.

The V and J genes are TRBV29-1 and TRBJ1-1; unclear D gene. V gave up 3 bases and J gave up 0 bases, with 8 bases separating them. The CDR3 loop spans 13 amino acids. Germline values: CDR1 SQVTM, CDR2 ANQGSEA. In DNA, the CDR3 is TGCAGCGTTGATGTCGGGGTGAACACTGAAGCTTTCTTT. This translates into CSVDVGVNTEAFF. The variable domain in full, completed from reference TRBV29-1 and TRBJ1-1, reads SAVISQKPSRDICQRGTSLTIQCQVDSQVTMMFWYRQQPGQSLTLIATANQGSEATYESGFVIDKFPISRPNLTFSTLTVSNMSPEDSSIYLCSVDVGVNTEAFFGQGTRLTVV.

CDR3 residues: CASSFDGPGTGYGYTF. Here the CDR3 DNA reads TGTGCCAGCAGCTTCGACGGTCCGGGGACAGGGTACGGCTACACCTTC. The chain combines TRBV7-3 with TRBJ1-2; 9 nucleotides align to TRBD1. CDR1 is SGHTA, CDR2 FQGTGA, per germline. Trimming at V came to 3 bases and at J to 8 bases, leaving 13 bases not matched to a gene. The CDR3 totals 16 residues.

The chain uses TRBV29-1 and TRBJ1-2, with a tentative D call TRBD1 (6 bases). The CDR3 is 13 amino acids. The germline V gene has CDR1 SQVTM and CDR2 ANQGSEA. The V and J ends lost 4 bases and 8 bases respectively, with 17 bases between them. In nucleotides, the CDR3 is TGCAGCGTTGTAGTAGGACAGTTCTACGGCTACACCTTC. It encodes CSVVVGQFYGYTF.

This clone occurred many times. The chain employs TRBV14 and TRBJ2-1; 13 nucleotides agree with TRBD2. This CDR3 contains 16 residues. Germline V gene sequence: CDR1 SGHDN, CDR2 FVKESK. V shed 3 bases and J 10 bases; nucleotides not matched to a gene: 9. The CDR3 here is CASSQFTSGGAEEQFF. The DNA for the CDR3 is TGTGCCAGCAGCCAGTTTACTAGCGGGGGGGCTGAGGAGCAGTTCTTC.

V is TRBV27 and J is TRBJ1-6; TRBD1 aligns across 8 bases. This CDR3 region has 15 residues. The germline V gene has CDR1 MNHEY and CDR2 SMNVEV (reference sequence). Trimming removed 0 bases from V and 10 bases from J; junction bases left unmatched: 5. The CDR3 DNA sequence: TGTGCCAGCAGTTTATCCCCAGGGGGCACCTCACCCCTCCACTTT. It encodes CASSLSPGGTSPLHF.

The V call is TRBV7-9, the J call TRBJ2-3; possible D gene TRBD1, 6 bases. Germline CDR1 and CDR2: SEHNR and FQNEAQ (reference sequence). Trimming pared 5 bases from V and 1 base from J, leaving 13 bases between. The CDR3 is 15 amino acids. CDR3: CASSTTGWRTDTQYF. CDR3 bases: TGTGCCAGCAGCACTACAGGGTGGCGCACAGATACGCAGTATTTT.

The chain's CDR3 is CASSLVGGSSYNEQFF. The CDR3 nucleotides are TGTGCCAGCAGCTTAGTCGGGGGGAGCTCCTACAATGAGCAGTTCTTC. The chain is built from TRBV7-2 and TRBJ2-1, with 7 bases identical to TRBD2. Germline lookup yields CDR1 SGHTA and CDR2 FQGNSA. Germline trimming cut 1 base from V and 0 bases from J; bases unmatched to any gene: 3. CDR3 size: 16 residues.

This clone was detected once. The chain links TRBV19 to TRBJ2-3, with a tentative D call TRBD2 (5 bases). From germline, CDR1 is LNHDA and CDR2 SQIVND (reference sequence). This CDR3 is 15 amino acids long. The V and J ends lost 3 bases and 4 bases respectively, with 14 bases between them. DNA of the CDR3: TGTGCCAGTAGTATTCTCCGTGAGGGAGCAGATACGCAGTATTTT. As protein: CASSILREGADTQYF.

The chain carries TRBV5-8 and TRBJ2-4; D perhaps matches TRBD1 (6 bases). The CDR3 extends over 18 amino acids. The V gene lost 7 bases and the J gene lost 0 bases, with 23 bases spanning the gap. CDR1 is SGHTS and CDR2 is YDEGEE in the germline V gene. The CDR3 reads CASSHHGQTLIAKNIQYF. CDR3 sequence (DNA): TGTGCCAGCTCTCATCACGGACAGACCCTTATAGCCAAAAACATTCAGTACTTC.

The CDR3 sequence: CAWSRGNEQFF. Written as DNA, the CDR3 is TGTGCCTGGAGTCGGGGTAATGAGCAGTTCTTC. The V call is TRBV30, the J call TRBJ2-1, with D perhaps matching TRBD2 (5 bases). The V gene's germline CDR1 is GTSNPN and CDR2 SVGIG (reference sequence). This CDR3 is built from 11 residues. V lost 2 bases and J 7 bases, leaving 6 bases between the germline ends.